Each of the 16 T cell receptor beta chains below was sequenced from the same sample in a study of vaccination and CD4 T cells after COVID-19. The treatment here: roughly 11-day PBMC culture with coronavirus spike peptide pools or control peptides (ViraFEST assay). Sequencing of DNA taken from cultured CD4+ T cells relied on the Oncomine TCR Beta short-read assay. Each CDR3 protein gets one entry after TCRdb re-called the PCR reads with MiXCR. The repertoire has under 15,000 distinct CDR3 sequences, roughly 36% of them found once; the top ten carry 18%. Their recognized antigens are unknown. The sample was cultured CD4+ T cells from blood. The receptor source for this set is a human donor with COVID-19.

The chain joins TRBV28 to TRBJ1-1; 9 bases match TRBD1. The CDR3 contains 15 residues. Per the germline V gene, CDR1 is MDHEN and CDR2 is SYDVKM. The trim removed 3 bases at V and 5 bases at J, leaving 7 bases unmatched. The CDR3 reads CASSFPDRGKTEAFF. CDR3 coding DNA: TGTGCCAGCAGTTTTCCTGACAGGGGGAAGACTGAAGCTTTCTTT.

This clonotype is medium-sized (0.01 to 0.1%). The CDR3, as DNA: TGTGCCAGCAGTTACTCGACGTCAGGGAATCAGCCCCAGCATTTT. Translated: CASSYSTSGNQPQHF. The chain combines TRBV6-5 with TRBJ1-5; D may be TRBD1 (5 bases). V shed 0 bases and J shed 4 bases, with 10 bases lying between them. Germline CDR1 and CDR2: MNHEY and SVGAGI. This CDR3 is 15 amino acids long.

This clonotype was detected only a few times. V gene TRBV20-1 combines with J gene TRBJ2-2; 9 positions match TRBD1. V shed 3 bases, J shed 1 base, and the junction held 6 bases outside the gene matches. The CDR3 has 16 amino acids. Germline V gene lookup returns CDR1 DFQATT and CDR2 SNEGSKA (reference sequence). Written as DNA, the CDR3 is TGCAGTGCTAGTAAACAGGGGGCTATGAACACCGGGGAGCTGTTTTTT. Protein: CSASKQGAMNTGELFF.

V gene TRBV10-3 combines with J gene TRBJ2-1; 10 nucleotides line up with TRBD2. The CDR3 is made up of 16 amino acids. The germline V gene has CDR1 ENHRY and CDR2 SYGVKD. With 7 bases clipped from V and 7 bases from J, the junction kept 13 bases outside the gene matches. The DNA of the CDR3 is TGTGCCATCACCCCGGGGGAGCGGGGGGGCTGGAATGAGCAGTTCTTC. Translation: CAITPGERGGWNEQFF.

This clonotype turned up a few times. The V call is TRBV6-2 or TRBV6-3, the J call TRBJ2-7; D may correspond to TRBD1 or TRBD2 (5 bases each). Germline CDR1 is MNHEY and CDR2 is SVGEGT. The CDR3 sequence is 14 residues long. Trimming took off 6 bases at V and 0 bases at J, with 12 bases between the two ends. CDR3 nucleotides: TGTGCCAGCAGGGGACGGCCCACCTCCTACGAGCAGTACTTC. Protein product: CASRGRPTSYEQYF.

The table lists this clonotype with a few counts. The gene calls are TRBV6-5 and TRBJ2-2; possibly TRBD1 for D (6 bases). Germline values: CDR1 MNHEY, CDR2 SVGAGI. The CDR3 contains 14 residues. V was clipped by 2 bases and J by 7 bases, with 11 bases between them. In nucleotides, the CDR3 is TGTGCCAGCAGTTACCAAAACAGGGACGGGGAGCTGTTTTTT. This codes for CASSYQNRDGELFF.

The rearrangement uses TRBV24-1 and TRBJ2-1; 9 bases fit TRBD1. This CDR3 is built from 16 residues. Germline-derived CDR1 and CDR2 are KGHDR and SFDVKD. V shed 4 bases, J shed 8 bases, and the junction held 11 bases outside the gene matches. CDR3 DNA sequence: TGTGCCACCAGTGAGGCACCCGGGACAGGGAGAGATGAGCAGTTCTTC. Translating gives CATSEAPGTGRDEQFF.

This sequence joins TRBV9 and TRBJ2-5; 8 bases map to TRBD2. The trim removed 0 bases at V and 5 bases at J, leaving 18 bases unmatched. CDR1 and CDR2 (germline): SGDLS, YYNGEE. CDR3 size: 19 residues. The CDR3 sequence is CASSVAVPGGPSRSETQYF. The CDR3 DNA reads TGTGCCAGCAGCGTAGCCGTTCCGGGGGGGCCGTCGAGATCTGAGACCCAGTACTTC.

The chain has TRBV28 and TRBJ2-7; 9 bases are a match to TRBD2. V dropped 1 base and J dropped 4; count of bases not matched to a gene: 8. From germline, CDR1 is MDHEN and CDR2 SYDVKM. This CDR3 is 16 amino acids long. The CDR3 spells CASSLSGGGGLYEQYF. In nucleotides, the CDR3 is TGTGCCAGCAGTTTATCTGGCGGGGGGGGATTATACGAGCAGTACTTC.

This clonotype is medium-sized within its sample. CDR3 coding DNA: TGTGCCAGCTCCGGTGGGACAGTAGTAGGTTCACCCCTCCACTTT. This encodes CASSGGTVVGSPLHF. The J gene is TRBJ1-6, the V gene TRBV7-2, with 7 nucleotides matching TRBD1. V shed 8 bases, J shed 9 bases, and the junction held 13 bases outside the gene matches. The CDR3 totals 15 residues. The germline V gene encodes CDR1 SGHTA and CDR2 FQGNSA.

This clonotype was observed a handful of times. The chain employs TRBV2 and TRBJ1-2; D unresolved. V shed 6 bases and J shed 7 bases, with 9 bases lying between them. Germline CDR1 SNHLY, CDR2 FYNNEI. CDR3 length equals 11 residues. Here the CDR3 reads CASRLMGGYTF. The DNA for the CDR3 is TGTGCCAGCAGACTAATGGGTGGCTACACCTTC.

The chain uses TRBV12-3 or TRBV12-4 and TRBJ2-7; perhaps TRBD1 as D (6 bases). Trimming pared 3 bases from V and 1 base from J, leaving 13 bases between. The CDR3 runs to 15 residues. In nucleotides, the CDR3 is TGTGCCAGCAGTTTGATGGGGGCCTTATCCTACGAGCAGTACTTC. This sequence encodes CASSLMGALSYEQYF.

The V call is TRBV21-1, the J call TRBJ1-5; TRBD1, as called in the table, went unchecked against the DNA. TRBV21-1 is a listed pseudogene. This CDR3 has 15 residues. DNA for the CDR3: TGTGCCAGCAGCAATAAGGTAGGGGACAATCAGCCCCAGCATTTT. It is translated as CASSNKVGDNQPQHF.

This chain connects TRBV6-5 to TRBJ2-6; the D gene could be TRBD1 or TRBD2 (5 bases each). This CDR3 is 16 amino acids long. The ends were cut back, 0 bases at V and 2 bases at J, with 8 bases in the middle. Germline assignment: CDR1 MNHEY and CDR2 SVGAGI. CDR3 in DNA: TGTGCCAGCAGTTACTCTCTGGGGGCTGGGGCCAACGTCCTGACTTTC. The encoded protein is CASSYSLGAGANVLTF.

The V and J genes are TRBV28 and TRBJ1-5; 7 nucleotides match TRBD1. CDR1 is MDHEN, CDR2 SYDVKM, per germline. Germline trimming cut 5 bases from V and 7 bases from J; bases unmatched to any gene: 8. There are 14 residues in the CDR3. CDR3 bases: TGTGCCAGCAGTATCCTACAGGGGCCCCAGCCCCAGCATTTT. This encodes CASSILQGPQPQHF.

Only a few counts were recorded for this clonotype. This rearrangement joins TRBV2 to TRBJ2-2; TRBD1 is a possible D gene (5 bases). Trimming cost V 6 bases and J 5 bases, with 13 bases left between them. The CDR3 totals 14 residues. Germline CDR1 and CDR2: SNHLY and FYNNEI. For the CDR3, the DNA is TGTGCCAGCAGCGCCAACAGGATTACCGGGGAGCTGTTTTTT. This gives the protein CASSANRITGELFF. Using reference TRBV2 and TRBJ2-2 for the parts outside the CDR3, the full variable domain is EPEVTQTPSHQVTQMGQEVILRCVPISNHLYFYWYRQILGQKVEFLVSFYNNEISEKSEIFDDQFSVERPDGSNFTLKIRSTKLEDSAMYFCASSANRITGELFFGEGSRLTVL.